Listed below are T cell receptor beta chains from one sample, sequenced in a study of blood T cell repertoires in COVID-19. Clones were read by immunoSEQ multiplex PCR, and TCRdb kept only the in-frame ones, dropping some. Found here are about 140,000 clones, 81% of them singletons; the top ten hold around 8.4%. Material for sequencing was peripheral blood. The receptors derive from a human donor in a cohort sampled during active COVID-19. Each CDR3 is given with its conserved first and last residue. D genes are given only for firm matches. Some rows mark clone size as missing; the rest say once, few, many or name a class of expanded clone.

14 - TRBJ2-5 - TRBV5-5 TGTGCCAGCAGCTTGGGTTGGGCCCAAGAGACCCAGTACTTC CASSLGWAQETQYF
14 TRBD2 TRBJ2-7 - TRBV7-9 TGTGCCAGCAGCACTAGCGGGGCCTTCTACGAGCAGTACTTC CASSTSGAFYEQYF
15 TRBD1 TRBJ1-5 - TRBV3-1/TRBV3-2 TGTGCCAGCAGCAAAGGACAGGCGTGGAGCCAGCCCCAGCATTTT CASSKGQAWSQPQHF
14 - TRBJ2-5 - TRBV28 TGTGCCAGCAGCCAGACTAGTCCCGGGGAGACCCAGTACTTC CASSQTSPGETQYF
15 TRBD2 TRBJ2-7 - TRBV15 TGTGCCACCAGCAGCCGGACTAGCGGGAGGGGCGAGCAGTACTTC CATSSRTSGRGEQYF
15 - TRBJ1-2 - TRBV6-6 TGTGCCAGCAGTTGGGCGGGGGTCCTTAACTATGGCTACACCTTC CASSWAGVLNYGYTF
14 TRBD2 TRBJ2-7 - TRBV2 TGTGCCAACCAGGGAGCGGGGAGCTCCTACGAGCAGTACTTC CANQGAGSSYEQYF
15 TRBD1 TRBJ1-2 once TRBV7-9 TGTGCCAGCAGCTCTGGGACAGCAGCGGGCTATGGCTACACCTTC CASSSGTAAGYGYTF
13 - TRBJ2-1 - TRBV6-5 TGTGCCAGCAGGAGGGGGTCCTACAATGAGCAGTTCTTC CASRRGSYNEQFF
14 - TRBJ2-3 - TRBV6-6 TGTGCCAGCAGACTCGGGGGTAGCACAGATACGCAGTATTTT CASRLGGSTDTQYF
12 TRBD1 TRBJ2-7 - TRBV6-2/TRBV6-3 TGTGCCAGCAGTCGACAGGGTTACGAGCAGTACTTC CASSRQGYEQYF
14 TRBD2 TRBJ2-7 - TRBV5-1 TGCGCCAGCAGCCCCTCGGGGGGAGGGTACGAGCAGTACTTC CASSPSGGGYEQYF
15 - TRBJ2-7 - TRBV6-1 TGTGCCAGCAGTGACCGCCCCTCAGGGGCTGGTGAGCAGTACTTC CASSDRPSGAGEQYF
14 - TRBJ2-5 once TRBV2 TGTGCCAGCAGTGAAAAGGGGCTCTTAGAGACCCAGTACTTC CASSEKGLLETQYF
12 - TRBJ1-5 - TRBV25-1 TGTGCCAGCAGCGGGGGGCATCAGCCCCAGCATTTT CASSGGHQPQHF
14 TRBD1 TRBJ2-3 - TRBV7-3 TGTGCCAGCAGCCCGCAGGGGGCTGGAGGTACGCAGTATTTT CASSPQGAGGTQYF
15 TRBD1 TRBJ1-2 - TRBV5-1 TGCGCCAGCAGCGCCTACAGGGGGCAGGGCTATGGCTACACCTTC CASSAYRGQGYGYTF
11 TRBD2 TRBJ2-1 - TRBV29-1 TGCAGCGTTGCCGGGACTAGCGGGAGGTTCTTC CSVAGTSGRFF
17 - TRBJ2-2 - TRBV6-4 TGTGCCAGCAGTGACCCGACCCCCCTCGGCGGTCCCGGGGAGCTGTTTTTT CASSDPTPLGGPGELFF
15 - TRBJ1-3 - TRBV7-2 TGTGCCAGCAGCACCACAGGGCCTACTGGAAACACCATATATTTT CASSTTGPTGNTIYF
16 TRBD1 TRBJ2-5 - TRBV7-6 TGTGCCAGCAGCAAAAACCTACAGGGGCGGGAAGAGACCCAGTACTTC CASSKNLQGREETQYF
16 TRBD1 TRBJ2-7 - TRBV10-3 TGTGCCATCAAAGAGGGCGCGGACAGGGTCGGCAACGAGCAGTACTTC CAIKEGADRVGNEQYF
15 - TRBJ2-5 - TRBV5-1 TGCGCCAGCAGCTTGGCTCCGGGACATCAAGAGACCCAGTACTTC CASSLAPGHQETQYF
14 TRBD1 TRBJ2-7 - TRBV19 TGTGCCAGTAGTCAGGGGGCCTACTCCTACGAGCAGTACTTC CASSQGAYSYEQYF
17 TRBD2 TRBJ2-7 few TRBV19 TGTGCCAGTAGTATATTCGGGCTAGCGGCGTCTTCCTACGAGCAGTACTTC CASSIFGLAASSYEQYF
15 TRBD2 TRBJ2-1 few TRBV5-6 TGTGCCAGCAGCTTCCGACTAGCGGGTGACAATGAGCAGTTCTTC CASSFRLAGDNEQFF
15 TRBD1 TRBJ2-7 once TRBV19 TGTGCCAGTAGTAGAGCCGGGACAGGGGGCTACGAGCAGTACTTC CASSRAGTGGYEQYF
16 TRBD1 TRBJ1-2 - TRBV7-2 TGTGCCAGCAGCTTAGCTTCCGGGACAGGCTATTATGGCTACACCTTC CASSLASGTGYYGYTF
18 TRBD2 TRBJ2-6 - TRBV10-2 TGCGCCAGCAGTGAGGCTAGCGGGAGTATGTCTGGGGCCAACGTCCTGACTTTC CASSEASGSMSGANVLTF
18 TRBD1 TRBJ2-3 - TRBV18 TGTGCCAGCTCACCAATGGGACAGCTGTGGGGAGACACAGATACGCAGTATTTT CASSPMGQLWGDTDTQYF
16 - TRBJ2-5 once TRBV12-1 TGTGCCAGCAGCTTTGCGGACAGGGGATTTCAAGAGACCCAGTACTTC CASSFADRGFQETQYF
14 TRBD1 TRBJ1-6 many TRBV5-3 TGTGCCAGAAGCTGGACAGGGACGCGTTCACCCCTCCACTTT CARSWTGTRSPLHF
13 - TRBJ2-1 - TRBV9 TGTGCCAGCAGCGTAGGTCACTACAATGAGCAGTTCTTC CASSVGHYNEQFF
13 TRBD1 TRBJ1-2 few TRBV12-3/TRBV12-4 TGTGCCAGCACCCTGGACAGGGTAGGCGGCTACACCTTC CASTLDRVGGYTF
12 - TRBJ1-1 few TRBV7-3 TGTGCCAGCAGCTTAACCCCAGGGGTAGTTTTCTTT CASSLTPGVVFF